This TCR beta chain derives from a study of response to subunit inactivated influenza vaccine. Study-wide results and caveats: Authors suggested seasonal influenza vaccinations each recruit few new T cells.

TCRdb ran MiXCR on the RT-PCR reads and lists one entry per CDR3 protein. Seen here are about 520,000 distinct CDR3 sequences, 25% observed once, and the top ten hold 1.9%. From germline, CDR1 is KGHDR and CDR2 SFDVKD. The CDR3 contains 17 residues. V gave up 9 bases and J gave up 4 bases; unmatched junction bases: 10. On this clonotype itself: Its antigen is unknown.

Specimen: CD4+ T cells sorted from PBMCs, collected 5 days after vaccination. The clonotype originates from a man aged 50 to 59 who received an inactivated influenza vaccine. The chain couples TRBV24-1 to TRBJ2-2; 13 bases agree with TRBD2. CDR3 region: CATERRLAGGITGELFF. CDR3 in DNA: TGTGCCACCGAACGCCGACTAGCGGGAGGTATCACCGGGGAGCTGTTTTTT.